This T cell receptor (beta chain) came from a study of T cell responses to AZD1222 COVID-19 vaccine (dated by TCRdb to the early 2020s). With respect to the entire study: AZD1222 recipients with second doses at about 4 weeks or about 12 weeks were pooled, because spike-specific TCR depth and breadth did not differ between schedules. A total of around 240 trial participants underwent TCR sequencing, of whom 200 to 220 had received two doses of AZD1222 and some 25 had received two doses of the MenACWY control vaccine. Trial participants were enrolled by age into 18-55, 56-69 and 70-plus year subgroups, with around 150, 28 and 57 TCR-sequenced participants respectively. Results the study describes overall, beyond this receptor: Conclusions about previously exposed vaccinees are limited because only five to seven AZD1222 recipients were SARS-CoV-2 seropositive at baseline. Reportedly, almost half of the unique spike-specific TCRs recognized epitopes lying outside the regions that are mutated in the B.1.351 and B.1.1.7 variants. Because no day 14 peak-response samples were available, the repertoires could be characterized only after the peak T cell response. After two AZD1222 doses, spike-specific TCR breadth and depth were significantly higher than at day 0 and than in MenACWY recipients. Most participants were white British and females outnumbered males, and the authors suggested that clonal diversity may have been underestimated. The 56-69-year group was small, and its depth increase did not reach significance, likely because of low power. Vaccine-associated CD4 TCRs spanned the whole spike protein, with dominant responses in regions 160-218 and 743-854.

Read against the paper, the sample's time point label means: baseline before first vaccination. The vaccinee samples were drawn from two UK trials, COV001 and COV002, one of which was a single-blind randomized controlled phase 2/3 trial testing AZD1222 (ChAdOx1 nCoV-19) in healthy adults. Trial participant PBMC samples were collected at day 0 and day 28 after the second dose for TCRbeta chain sequencing. With regard to this clone: The specificity of this receptor is unknown. It has no much larger one-base neighbor in the sample; base qualities were not kept.

The CDR3 regions of human TCRbeta chains were subjected to immunosequencing. From the authors' description of their analysis: TCRs in the repertoires were matched against a reference library of SARS-CoV-2-specific TCRs that had been generated with the MIRA antigen-specificity platform. Breadth was defined as the fraction of unique TCRs that were SARS-CoV-2-associated, and depth was defined as the fraction of total T cells that were SARS-CoV-2-associated. Using the MIRA data, every spike-specific TCR was mapped to the spike region that the TCR reacted to and assigned to either a CD4 or a CD8 class. Log10-transformed breadth and depth values were compared by one-way ANOVA with Sidak's multiple comparisons tests. TCRdb re-hosts the immuneACCESS table, in-frame sequences only. Its copies lack some clones; in the studies checked, an unresolved V gene accounts for under half of them, and the cause for the rest is not known. V and J calls and clone size come straight from that table; D and trimming were deduced from the DNA. This sample is represented by about 150,000 clones; 90% to 95% of them were singletons. Over 1% of the sample is held by the ten biggest clonotypes.

This specimen was peripheral blood, taken on day 0 of AZD1222 vaccination. The clonotype comes from an adult in good health.

The bases read TGCAGCGTTGAGACGTATACGCAGTATTTT. This translates into CSVETYTQYF. This receptor chain uses TRBV29-1 and TRBJ2-3; the D gene cannot be resolved reliably. The germline V gene sets CDR1 to SQVTM and CDR2 to ANQGSEA. V is pared back by 3 bases and J by 7 bases, with 5 bases lying between the germline termini. Inclusive of the bounding cysteine and phenylalanine, the CDR3 is 10 residues long. Only the CDR3 portion is preserved as DNA: 30 bases, with reading frame beginning at the first base.